The 15 T cell receptor beta chains below were found in one sample sequenced in a study of blood T cell repertoires in COVID-19. Some clones are missing from TCRdb's copy, which holds only in-frame ones; the method was immunoSEQ multiplex PCR. Of about 410,000 clones in the sample, over 75% were seen once. The sequenced material came from peripheral blood. The source is a woman in her forties with COVID-19, enrolled during active disease.

On this clone: The sample carries other DNA sequences with the same CDR3. V usage is TRBV5-4 and J usage is TRBJ2-3, with 7 bases aligning to TRBD2. The V gene end was trimmed by 0 bases and the J gene end by 0 bases; junction bases not matched to a gene: 1. CDR1 SGHNT and CDR2 YYREEE come from the germline V gene (reference sequence). This CDR3 contains 15 residues. The CDR3 DNA reads TGTGCCAGCAGCTTGGCGGGGGGAAGCACAGATACGCAGTATTTT. Amino acid sequence: CASSLAGGSTDTQYF.

The gene calls are TRBV15 and TRBJ2-3, with TRBD2 matching over 10 bases. The V gene's germline CDR1 is LNHNV and CDR2 YYDKDF (reference sequence). This CDR3 is 16 amino acids long. V lost 0 bases, J lost 3 bases, and 3 bases stayed unmatched. This chain's CDR3 is CATSRDGSGRTDTQYF. The CDR3 bases are TGTGCCACCAGCAGAGATGGTAGCGGGAGGACAGATACGCAGTATTTT.

Worth noting for this clone: The sample carries other DNA sequences with the same CDR3. This rearrangement joins TRBV12-3 or TRBV12-4 to TRBJ1-2, with D unresolved. The CDR3 has 13 amino acids. The V end lost 3 bases, the J end lost 2 bases, and 7 bases lay between the germline ends. The CDR3 region is CASSLGRNYGYTF. In DNA, the CDR3 is TGTGCCAGCAGTTTGGGGAGGAACTATGGCTACACCTTC.

The gene calls are TRBV28 and TRBJ2-3; D perhaps matches TRBD1 (6 bases). The CDR3 contains 14 residues. Germline V gene sequence: CDR1 MDHEN, CDR2 SYDVKM. Between the trimmed V and J ends, which lost 5 bases and 1 base, there was a span of 10 bases. CDR3 region: CASSDRRGTDTQYF. The CDR3 DNA is TGTGCCAGCAGTGACAGGAGAGGCACAGATACGCAGTATTTT.

The table lists this clone with a few counts. The V call is TRBV10-2, the J call TRBJ2-5; no clear D gene. Deletions cut 0 bases from V and 5 bases from J, with 10 bases between. This CDR3 has 14 residues. Germline CDR1 and CDR2: WSHSY and SAAADI. The CDR3 DNA is TGCGCCAGCAGTGAGTCTATAGTTCGGGAGACCCAGTACTTC. It translates to CASSESIVRETQYF.

Turning to this clone: Other nucleotide sequences in the sample specify the same CDR3. The V gene is TRBV7-9, the J gene TRBJ2-2; TRBD1 might be the D (5 bases). The CDR3 totals 13 residues. Trimming removed 5 bases at V and 8 bases at J, with 12 bases between. CDR1 is SEHNR and CDR2 is FQNEAQ in the germline V gene (reference sequence). CDR3 region: CASSPLGAGELFF. DNA of the CDR3: TGTGCCAGCAGCCCCCTAGGGGCTGGGGAGCTGTTTTTT. The full variable domain, in which reference TRBV7-9 and TRBJ2-2 provide the parts outside the CDR3, is DTGVSQNPRHKITKRGQNVTFRCDPISEHNRLYWYRQTLGQGPEFLTYFQNEAQLEKSRLLSDRFSAERPKGSFSTLEIQRTEQGDSAMYLCASSPLGAGELFFGEGSRLTVL.

The V gene is TRBV5-5, the J gene TRBJ2-7; D unresolved. Looked up from germline, CDR1 is SGHKS and CDR2 is YYEKEE (reference sequence). This CDR3 comprises 16 residues. Trimming stripped 0 bases from V and 1 base from J, with 14 bases between. The CDR3 region is CASSLAPLASSYEQYF. The CDR3 region has the DNA TGTGCCAGCAGCTTGGCCCCTCTGGCCTCGTCCTACGAGCAGTACTTC.

The gene calls are TRBV6-5 and TRBJ1-1, with 8 bases identical to TRBD1. The V segment lost 7 bases and the J segment 1 base; nucleotides outside the gene matches: 5. The germline CDR1 and CDR2 sequences are MNHEY and SVGAGI. The CDR3 sequence is 14 residues long. The CDR3 region has the DNA TGTGCCAGCAACCACGGGACAGGGAACACTGAAGCTTTCTTT. Translated: CASNHGTGNTEAFF.

This sequence joins TRBV10-3 and TRBJ2-7; TRBD1 agrees at 9 bases. Germline assignment: CDR1 ENHRY and CDR2 SYGVKD. Trimming removed 6 bases from V and 6 bases from J; junction bases left unmatched: 15. CDR3 length: 16 residues. CDR3 coding DNA: TGTGCCATCAGCGGTCCCTGGGACAGGGACTTGCCCGAGCAGTACTTC. It specifies CAISGPWDRDLPEQYF.

The chain links TRBV7-2 to TRBJ2-7, with 11 bases aligning to TRBD1. The V segment lost 4 bases and the J segment 5 bases; nucleotides outside the gene matches: 4. This CDR3 region has 14 residues. From germline, CDR1 is SGHTA and CDR2 FQGNSA. The CDR3 DNA reads TGTGCCAGCAGCTCTGGACAGGGGGCCCACGAGCAGTACTTC. Protein sequence: CASSSGQGAHEQYF.

This rearrangement joins TRBV7-2 to TRBJ1-2; D is perhaps TRBD1 (5 bases). There are 16 residues in the CDR3. CDR1 and CDR2 from the germline V gene are SGHTA and FQGNSA. V shed 5 bases and J shed 0 bases, with 16 bases lying between them. CDR3 sequence reads: CASSPGGQPPNYGYTF. CDR3 nucleotides: TGTGCCAGCAGCCCGGGGGGTCAGCCGCCTAACTATGGCTACACCTTC.

The rearrangement uses TRBV5-1 and TRBJ1-1; D is undetermined. V lost 4 bases, J lost 1 base, and 14 bases lay in between. The germline gives CDR1 SGHRS, CDR2 YFSETQ. The CDR3 consists of 15 residues. The CDR3 DNA reads TGCGCCAGCAGCAATAGACCTCTAGGGAACACTGAAGCTTTCTTT. This gives the protein CASSNRPLGNTEAFF.

The chain recombines TRBV7-2 with TRBJ1-2, with 7 bases aligning to TRBD1. The germline V gene encodes CDR1 SGHTA and CDR2 FQGNSA. V shed 2 bases, J shed 3 bases, and the junction held 3 bases outside the gene matches. CDR3 size: 14 residues. DNA of the CDR3: TGTGCCAGCAGCTTATCTCAGGGGGACTATGGCTACACCTTC. Encoded protein: CASSLSQGDYGYTF.

The chain combines TRBV6-5 with TRBJ1-2; D possibly corresponds to TRBD1 (5 bases). The CDR3 consists of 14 residues. With 5 bases removed from V and 4 bases from J, the gap between germline ends came to 14 bases. Germline lookup yields CDR1 MNHEY and CDR2 SVGAGI. The chain's CDR3 is CASSRENGGYGYTF. CDR3 in DNA: TGTGCCAGCAGTCGGGAGAACGGGGGCTATGGCTACACCTTC.

The chain has TRBV20-1 and TRBJ1-1; D uncertain. The CDR3 extends over 14 amino acids. V was clipped by 3 bases and J by 5 bases, with 16 bases between them. Germline lookup yields CDR1 DFQATT and CDR2 SNEGSKA (reference sequence). CDR3 nucleotide sequence: TGCAGTGCTAGTCGACTCAGGAGCGGGACTGAAGCTTTCTTT. It codes for CSASRLRSGTEAFF.